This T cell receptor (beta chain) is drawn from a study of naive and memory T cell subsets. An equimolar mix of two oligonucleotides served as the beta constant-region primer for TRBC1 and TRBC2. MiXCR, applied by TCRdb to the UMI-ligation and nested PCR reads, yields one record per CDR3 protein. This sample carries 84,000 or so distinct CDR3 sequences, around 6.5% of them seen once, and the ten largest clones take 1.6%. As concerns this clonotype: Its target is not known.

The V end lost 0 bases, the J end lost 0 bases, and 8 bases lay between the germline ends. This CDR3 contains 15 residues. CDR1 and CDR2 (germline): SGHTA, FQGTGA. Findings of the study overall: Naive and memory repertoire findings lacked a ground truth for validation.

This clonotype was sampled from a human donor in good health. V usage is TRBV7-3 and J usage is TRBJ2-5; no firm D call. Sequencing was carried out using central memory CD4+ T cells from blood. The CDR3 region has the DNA TGTGCCAGCAGCTTAACGGCGACGAACCAAGAGACCCAGTACTTC. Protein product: CASSLTATNQETQYF.